This T cell receptor (beta chain) was captured by sequencing in a study of blood T cell repertoires in COVID-19. Germline CDR1 SGHTA, CDR2 FQGNSA. Unmatched junction bases numbered 2, after V lost 4 bases and J lost 4 bases. CDR3 size: 15 residues. Some clones are missing from TCRdb's copy, which holds only in-frame ones; the method was immunoSEQ multiplex PCR. The sample yields 200,000 to 300,000 clones, approximately 83% seen once. The TCR originated in a woman of 80 years or more with acute or convalescent COVID-19. This sequence joins TRBV7-2 and TRBJ2-7; TRBD2 matches 15 bases. Source material: peripheral blood. The CDR3, as DNA: TGTGCCAGCAGCTGGACTAGCGGGGGGGAATACGAGCAGTACTTC. This codes for CASSWTSGGEYEQYF.